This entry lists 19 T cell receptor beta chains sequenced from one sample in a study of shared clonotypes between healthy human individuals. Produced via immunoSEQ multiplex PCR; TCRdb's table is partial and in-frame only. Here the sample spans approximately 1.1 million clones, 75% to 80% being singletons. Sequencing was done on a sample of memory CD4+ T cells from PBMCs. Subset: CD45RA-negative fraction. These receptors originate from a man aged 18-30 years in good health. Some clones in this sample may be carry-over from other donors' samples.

The CDR3 reads CASSLGVADYGYTF. The CDR3 DNA reads as TGTGCCAGCAGTTTGGGTGTTGCAGACTATGGCTACACCTTC. This chain links TRBV28 with TRBJ1-2; D unclear. This CDR3 is 14 amino acids long. The V end lost 3 bases, the J end lost 3 bases, and 11 bases lay between the germline ends. Per germline, CDR1 MDHEN and CDR2 SYDVKM.

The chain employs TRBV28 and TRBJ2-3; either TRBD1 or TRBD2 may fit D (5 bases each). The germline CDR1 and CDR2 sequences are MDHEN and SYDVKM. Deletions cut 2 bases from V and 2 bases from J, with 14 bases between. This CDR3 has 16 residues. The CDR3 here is CASSLPLGAVTDTQYF. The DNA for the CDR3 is TGTGCCAGCAGTTTACCCCTCGGGGCAGTCACAGATACGCAGTATTTT.

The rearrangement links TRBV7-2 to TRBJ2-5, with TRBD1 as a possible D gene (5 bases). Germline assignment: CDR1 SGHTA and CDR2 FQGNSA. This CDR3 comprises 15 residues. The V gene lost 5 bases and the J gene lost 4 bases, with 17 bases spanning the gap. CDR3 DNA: TGTGCCAGCAGCCGCAGGGCGTTAAGTTTAGAGACCCAGTACTTC. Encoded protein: CASSRRALSLETQYF.

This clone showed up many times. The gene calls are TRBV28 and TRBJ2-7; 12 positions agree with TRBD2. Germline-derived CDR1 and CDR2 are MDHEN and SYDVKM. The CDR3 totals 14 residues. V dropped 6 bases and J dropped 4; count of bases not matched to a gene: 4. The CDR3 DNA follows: TGTGCCAGCAGGCCCGGGACTAGCGGGTACGAGCAGTACTTC. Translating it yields CASRPGTSGYEQYF.

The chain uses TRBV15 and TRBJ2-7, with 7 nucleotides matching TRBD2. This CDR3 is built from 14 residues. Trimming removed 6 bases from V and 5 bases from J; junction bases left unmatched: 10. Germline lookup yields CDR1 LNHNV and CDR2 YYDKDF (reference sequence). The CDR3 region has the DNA TGTGCCACCAGGGAAGGCGGGAGTTGGCACGAGCAGTACTTC. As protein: CATREGGSWHEQYF.

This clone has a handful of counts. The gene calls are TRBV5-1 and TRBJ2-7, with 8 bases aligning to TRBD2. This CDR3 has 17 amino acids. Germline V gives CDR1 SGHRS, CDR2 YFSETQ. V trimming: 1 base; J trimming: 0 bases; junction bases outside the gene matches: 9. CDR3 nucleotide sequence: TGCGCCAGCAGCTTGACCGGGAGGGGGACGAGCTCCTACGAGCAGTACTTC. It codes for CASSLTGRGTSSYEQYF.

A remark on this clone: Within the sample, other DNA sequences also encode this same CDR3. The CDR3 region is CASSFEGGQPQHF. The DNA for the CDR3 is TGCGCCAGCAGCTTTGAGGGCGGGCAGCCCCAGCATTTT. The chain links TRBV5-1 to TRBJ1-5; D is unresolved. The germline V gene has CDR1 SGHRS and CDR2 YFSETQ. The CDR3 is 13 residues long. Trimming removed 2 bases from V and 7 bases from J, with 10 bases in between.

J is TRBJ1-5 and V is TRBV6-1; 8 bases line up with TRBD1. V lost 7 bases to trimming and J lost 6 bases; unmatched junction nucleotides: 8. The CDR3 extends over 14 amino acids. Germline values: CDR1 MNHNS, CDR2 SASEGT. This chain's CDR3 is CASKEGQGGQPQHF. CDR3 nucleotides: TGTGCCAGCAAGGAAGGACAGGGTGGTCAGCCCCAGCATTTT.

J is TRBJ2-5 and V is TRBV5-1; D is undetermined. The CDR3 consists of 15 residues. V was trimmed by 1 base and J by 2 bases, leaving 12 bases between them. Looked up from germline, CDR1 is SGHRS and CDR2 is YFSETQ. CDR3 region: CASSLSQETQETQYF. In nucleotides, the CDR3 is TGCGCCAGCAGCTTGTCTCAAGAGACACAAGAGACCCAGTACTTC.

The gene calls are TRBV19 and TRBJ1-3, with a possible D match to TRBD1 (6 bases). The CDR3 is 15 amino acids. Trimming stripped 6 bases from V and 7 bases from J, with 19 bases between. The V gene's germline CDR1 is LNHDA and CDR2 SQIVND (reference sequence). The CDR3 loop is CASSPTGTLRNTIYF. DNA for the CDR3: TGTGCCAGTAGCCCAACAGGGACTCTGCGGAACACCATATATTTT. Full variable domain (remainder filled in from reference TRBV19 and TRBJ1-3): DGGITQSPKYLFRKEGQNVTLSCEQNLNHDAMYWYRQDPGQGLRLIYYSQIVNDFQKGDIAEGYSVSREKKESFPLTVTSAQKNPTAFYLCASSPTGTLRNTIYFGEGSWLTVV.

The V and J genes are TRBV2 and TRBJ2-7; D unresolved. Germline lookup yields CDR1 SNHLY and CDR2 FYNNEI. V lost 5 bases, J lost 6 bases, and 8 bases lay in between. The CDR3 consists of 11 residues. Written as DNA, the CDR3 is TGTGCCAGCAGTTTTAAGAGCGAGCAGTACTTC. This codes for CASSFKSEQYF.

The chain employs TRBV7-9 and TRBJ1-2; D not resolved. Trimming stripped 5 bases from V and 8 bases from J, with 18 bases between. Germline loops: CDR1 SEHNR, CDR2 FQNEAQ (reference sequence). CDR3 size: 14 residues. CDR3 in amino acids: CASSPSGRSDGYTF. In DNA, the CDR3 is TGTGCCAGCAGCCCATCCGGGAGGTCGGACGGCTACACCTTC.

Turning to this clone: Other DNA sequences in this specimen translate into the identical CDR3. The CDR3 here is CASSRDSSSYEQYF. The CDR3 bases are TGTGCCAGCAGCCGCGATTCCTCCTCCTACGAGCAGTACTTC. The chain combines TRBV7-2 with TRBJ2-7; no reliable D call. Looked up from germline, CDR1 is SGHTA and CDR2 is FQGNSA. V lost 5 bases and J lost 0, with 11 bases in between. The length of the CDR3 is 14 residues.

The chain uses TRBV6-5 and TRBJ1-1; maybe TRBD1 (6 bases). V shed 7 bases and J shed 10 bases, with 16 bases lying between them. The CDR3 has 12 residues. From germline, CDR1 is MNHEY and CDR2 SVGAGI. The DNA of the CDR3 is TGTGCCAGCACGAGGGGGGTTGAGAGAGCTTTCTTT. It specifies CASTRGVERAFF.

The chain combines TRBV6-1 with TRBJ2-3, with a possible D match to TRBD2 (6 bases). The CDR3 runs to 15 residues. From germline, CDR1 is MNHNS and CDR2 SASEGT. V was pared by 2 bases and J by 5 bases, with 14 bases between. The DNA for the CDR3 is TGTGCCAGCAGTGAATCCCTCCCCGGGAGAGATACGCAGTATTTT. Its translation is CASSESLPGRDTQYF.

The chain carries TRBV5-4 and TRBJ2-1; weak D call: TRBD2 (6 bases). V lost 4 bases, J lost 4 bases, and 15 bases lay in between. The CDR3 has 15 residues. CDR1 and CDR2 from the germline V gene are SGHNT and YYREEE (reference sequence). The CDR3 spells CASSSPGTEYNEQFF. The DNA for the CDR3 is TGTGCCAGCAGCAGCCCCGGGACTGAGTACAATGAGCAGTTCTTC.

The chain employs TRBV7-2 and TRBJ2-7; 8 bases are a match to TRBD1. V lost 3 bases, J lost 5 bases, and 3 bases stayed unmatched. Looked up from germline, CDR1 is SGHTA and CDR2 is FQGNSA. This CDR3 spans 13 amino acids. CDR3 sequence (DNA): TGTGCCAGCAGCTTCGACAGGGGCCACGAGCAGTACTTC. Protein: CASSFDRGHEQYF.

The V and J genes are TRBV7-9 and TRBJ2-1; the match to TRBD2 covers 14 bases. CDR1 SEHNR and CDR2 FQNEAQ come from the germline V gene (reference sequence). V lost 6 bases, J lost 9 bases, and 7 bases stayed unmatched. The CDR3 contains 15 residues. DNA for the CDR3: TGTGCCAGCAGAACCGGGACTAGCGGGGGTAGTGAGCAGTTCTTC. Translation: CASRTGTSGGSEQFF. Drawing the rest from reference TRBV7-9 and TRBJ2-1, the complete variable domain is DTGVSQNPRHKITKRGQNVTFRCDPISEHNRLYWYRQTLGQGPEFLTYFQNEAQLEKSRLLSDRFSAERPKGSFSTLEIQRTEQGDSAMYLCASRTGTSGGSEQFFGPGTRLTVL.

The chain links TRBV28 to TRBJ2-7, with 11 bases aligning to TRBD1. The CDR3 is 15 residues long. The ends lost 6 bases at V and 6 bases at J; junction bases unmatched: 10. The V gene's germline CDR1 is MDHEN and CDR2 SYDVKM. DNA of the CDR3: TGTGCCAGCAGACAGGATTGGACAGGGGGCCTCGAGCAGTACTTC. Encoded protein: CASRQDWTGGLEQYF.